Following are 27 T cell receptor beta chains from one sample sequenced in a study of blood T cell repertoires in COVID-19. Libraries were prepared by immunoSEQ multiplex PCR; TCRdb keeps only in-frame clonotypes and omits some of them. This sample has 70,000 or so clones; about four fifths occur once, and the top ten carry 15%. The sample consisted of peripheral blood. The receptor source for this set is a human donor in a cohort sampled during active COVID-19.

The chain couples TRBV10-3 to TRBJ1-1; D call uncertain. CDR1 and CDR2 from the germline V gene are ENHRY and SYGVKD. Trimming left V 0 bases short and J 5 bases short, with 13 bases between. CDR3 size: 15 residues. CDR3 in amino acids: CAISESTLRWTEAFF. The CDR3 coding sequence is TGTGCCATCAGTGAGTCGACTCTGAGGTGGACTGAAGCTTTCTTT.

This chain links TRBV3-1 (or the pseudogene TRBV3-2) with TRBJ2-1, with 9 bases matching TRBD2. Germline lookup yields CDR1 LGHDT and CDR2 YNNKEL (reference sequence). The CDR3 spans 16 residues. V lost 4 bases, J lost 3 bases, and 7 bases stayed unmatched. The CDR3 DNA reads TGTGCCAGCAGCCCAGCAGCGGGAGGAGGCTACAATGAGCAGTTCTTC. Translation: CASSPAAGGGYNEQFF.

This rearrangement joins TRBV10-3 to TRBJ1-1; no definite D call. The CDR3 is made up of 15 amino acids. V shed 0 bases and J shed 0 bases, with 8 bases lying between them. CDR1 is ENHRY and CDR2 is SYGVKD in the germline V gene. CDR3: CAISESSGLNTEAFF. The DNA for the CDR3 is TGTGCCATCAGTGAGTCATCAGGCCTGAACACTGAAGCTTTCTTT.

V is TRBV6-5 and J is TRBJ2-7; 10 bases fit TRBD1. The V and J ends lost 8 bases and 7 bases, in that order; junction bases with no gene match: 14. Germline V gene data show CDR1 as MNHEY and CDR2 as SVGAGI. CDR3 length: 15 residues. The CDR3 DNA reads TGTGCCAGCCAAGTTACCGGGACAGGGGACTCGGAGCAGTACTTC. This encodes CASQVTGTGDSEQYF.

The chain couples TRBV27 to TRBJ2-1; 9 bases are shared with TRBD2. The CDR3 consists of 15 residues. The ends lost 1 base at V and 6 bases at J; junction bases unmatched: 4. Germline V gene lookup returns CDR1 MNHEY and CDR2 SMNVEV (reference sequence). The CDR3 DNA reads as TGTGCCAGCAGTTTATACGCGGGAGGGTCCAATGAGCAGTTCTTC. Its protein is CASSLYAGGSNEQFF.

This chain joins TRBV6-6 and TRBJ2-2, with D tentatively TRBD2 (5 bases). This CDR3 is built from 14 residues. Trimming removed 6 bases from V and 2 bases from J, with 10 bases in between. Germline loops: CDR1 MNHNY, CDR2 SVGAGI (reference sequence). CDR3 loop: CASSPGLNTGELFF. The CDR3, as DNA: TGTGCCAGCAGCCCCGGACTTAACACCGGGGAGCTGTTTTTT.

The chain recombines TRBV6-5 with TRBJ2-5, with a tentative D call TRBD2 (6 bases). This CDR3 has 16 amino acids. Germline loops: CDR1 MNHEY, CDR2 SVGAGI. Trimming took off 0 bases at V and 7 bases at J, with 18 bases between the two ends. CDR3 bases: TGTGCCAGCAGTTACTCAGCTGCGGCCACGCGGGGGACCCAGTACTTC. Its translation is CASSYSAAATRGTQYF.

The rearrangement joins TRBV6-1 to TRBJ2-5; the D is unclear. This CDR3 is 14 amino acids long. Germline loops: CDR1 MNHNS, CDR2 SASEGT. V dropped 3 bases and J dropped 1 base, with 9 bases sitting between them. This CDR3 reads CASSETYSQETQYF. In DNA, the CDR3 is TGTGCCAGCAGTGAGACCTACAGCCAAGAGACCCAGTACTTC.

CDR3 protein: CASRDRASNQPQHF. The CDR3 nucleotides read TGTGCCAGCAGGGACAGAGCGAGCAATCAGCCCCAGCATTTT. The chain is built from TRBV27 and TRBJ1-5; D possibly corresponds to TRBD1 (6 bases). Germline loops: CDR1 MNHEY, CDR2 SMNVEV (reference sequence). Trimming shortened V by 6 bases and J by 1 base, and 10 bases separated the two germline ends. CDR3 size: 14 residues.

This chain joins TRBV18 and TRBJ1-4; the match to TRBD1 covers 12 bases. The V gene's germline CDR1 is KGHSH and CDR2 LQKENI. The CDR3 loop spans 15 amino acids. V was clipped by 6 bases and J by 8 bases; unmatched bases: 7. The CDR3 protein is CASSDSGTGGEKLFF. The DNA of the CDR3 is TGTGCCAGCTCGGACTCCGGGACAGGGGGCGAAAAACTGTTTTTT. The whole variable domain, remainder taken from reference TRBV18 and TRBJ1-4, is NAGVMQNPRHLVRRRGQEARLRCSPMKGHSHVYWYRQLPEEGLKFMVYLQKENIIDESGMPKERFSAEFPKEGPSILRIQQVVRGDSAAYFCASSDSGTGGEKLFFGSGTQLSVL.

V is TRBV18 and J is TRBJ2-1, with 9 bases aligning to TRBD2. After removal of 1 base from V and 3 bases from J, the junction contained 7 bases not matched to a gene. This CDR3 is 17 amino acids long. The germline V gene has CDR1 KGHSH and CDR2 LQKENI. The DNA of the CDR3 is TGTGCCAGCTCACCACAGGGAGCGGGGGGAGGCTACAATGAGCAGTTCTTC. Protein product: CASSPQGAGGGYNEQFF.

This chain joins TRBV3-1 (or the pseudogene TRBV3-2) and TRBJ1-2, with a tentative D call TRBD1 (5 bases). The V and J ends lost 2 bases and 4 bases respectively, with 14 bases between them. The CDR3 sequence is 15 residues long. In germline, CDR1 is LGHDT, CDR2 YNNKEL (reference sequence). In DNA form, the CDR3 reads TGTGCCAGCAGCCAAACCGCCACCGGGGGCTATGGCTACACCTTC. It encodes CASSQTATGGYGYTF.

V is TRBV6-2 or TRBV6-3 and J is TRBJ2-7, with D uncertain. The CDR3 contains 14 residues. Germline V gene data show CDR1 as MNHEY and CDR2 as SVGEGT. V was clipped by 5 bases and J by 5 bases, with 16 bases between them. In DNA form, the CDR3 reads TGTGCCAGCAGTCCCATCACTACAAAGGACGAGCAGTACTTC. Its translation: CASSPITTKDEQYF.

Comment on this clone: A junction boundary mismatches the germline segment, possibly from a read error. The chain has TRBV6-2 or TRBV6-3 and TRBJ2-7; 16 bases agree with TRBD2. The germline gives CDR1 MNHEY, CDR2 SVGEGT. CDR3 length: 18 residues. CDR3 sequence reads: CASSNSGLAGGRSYEQYF. The CDR3 nucleotides are TGTGCCAGCAGTAACTCGGGACTAGCGGGAGGGCGCTCCTACGAGCAGTACTTC.

V usage is TRBV4-3 and J usage is TRBJ2-7; D not certain. This CDR3 is 15 amino acids long. CDR1 and CDR2 from the germline V gene are LGHNA and YSLEER. Trimming left V 4 bases short and J 7 bases short, with 20 bases between. CDR3 region: CASSLRADIFAEQYF. The CDR3 DNA sequence: TGCGCCAGCAGCCTGAGAGCCGACATATTTGCGGAGCAGTACTTC.

This chain links TRBV10-3 with TRBJ2-7, with a possible D match to TRBD1 (6 bases). The CDR3 is made up of 12 amino acids. Trimming took 8 bases from V and 2 from J, leaving 10 bases between them. Germline assignment: CDR1 ENHRY and CDR2 SYGVKD. CDR3 coding DNA: TGTGCCATCGGGTGGGACACCTACGAGCAGTACTTC. Its protein is CAIGWDTYEQYF.

The chain links TRBV5-1 to TRBJ2-7; 12 bases are shared with TRBD1. Per germline, CDR1 SGHRS and CDR2 YFSETQ. The CDR3 is 14 residues long. Germline trimming cut 4 bases from V and 7 bases from J; bases unmatched to any gene: 6. The CDR3, as DNA: TGCGCCAGCAGCCGGGACAGGGGGCGCCAGGAGCAGTACTTC. This codes for CASSRDRGRQEQYF. Using reference TRBV5-1 and TRBJ2-7 for the parts outside the CDR3, the full variable domain is KAGVTQTPRYLIKTRGQQVTLSCSPISGHRSVSWYQQTPGQGLQFLFEYFSETQRNKGNFPGRFSGRQFSNSRSEMNVSTLELGDSALYLCASSRDRGRQEQYFGPGTRLTVT.

This clone appeared once. V gene TRBV28 combines with J gene TRBJ1-5, with D tentatively TRBD1 (6 bases). V was trimmed by 2 bases and J by 2 bases, leaving 10 bases between them. CDR3 length equals 15 residues. Germline V gene sequence: CDR1 MDHEN, CDR2 SYDVKM. The CDR3 loop reads CASSLGSGGNQPQHF. DNA of the CDR3: TGTGCCAGCAGTTTAGGATCAGGGGGCAATCAGCCCCAGCATTTT.

The rearrangement joins TRBV24-1 to TRBJ2-5, with 9 nucleotides matching TRBD1. CDR3 length equals 17 residues. Germline loops: CDR1 KGHDR, CDR2 SFDVKD. The V and J ends lost 4 bases and 1 base, in that order; junction bases with no gene match: 9. The CDR3 spells CATSDRGTGRPQETQYF. The CDR3 DNA is TGTGCCACCAGTGACCGCGGGACAGGGAGGCCCCAAGAGACCCAGTACTTC.

The chain uses TRBV6-6 and TRBJ2-7; 8 bases are shared with TRBD1. The V and J ends lost 8 bases and 6 bases, in that order; junction bases with no gene match: 6. Germline values: CDR1 MNHNY, CDR2 SVGAGI (reference sequence). The CDR3 is 12 residues long. CDR3 bases: TGTGCCAGCCTGGACAGGGAGCGCGAGCAGTACTTC. Its translation: CASLDREREQYF.

This clone was counted between two and nine times. This chain links TRBV7-9 with TRBJ1-1; D uncertain. V shed 2 bases and J shed 5 bases, with 15 bases lying between them. Germline values: CDR1 SEHNR, CDR2 FQNEAQ (reference sequence). The CDR3 totals 15 residues. CDR3 protein: CASSLIWRKRTEAFF. The CDR3 coding sequence is TGTGCCAGCAGCTTAATCTGGAGAAAACGGACTGAAGCTTTCTTT.

The gene calls are TRBV6-1 and TRBJ2-1; maybe TRBD2 (5 bases). Germline V CDR1 and CDR2: MNHNS, SASEGT. The CDR3 loop spans 15 amino acids. Trimming removed 0 bases from V and 2 bases from J, with 8 bases in between. CDR3 sequence (DNA): TGTGCCAGCAGTGAAGCGGGAGTACCCTACAATGAGCAGTTCTTC. Protein sequence: CASSEAGVPYNEQFF.

This clone has just one count. J is TRBJ2-5 and V is TRBV2; maybe TRBD2 (6 bases). The CDR3 has 14 residues. Deletions cut 6 bases from V and 2 bases from J, with 13 bases between. Germline loops: CDR1 SNHLY, CDR2 FYNNEI. The CDR3 nucleotides read TGTGCCAGCAGAGTTGGAGGGGCGCAAGAGACCCAGTACTTC. Its protein product is CASRVGGAQETQYF.

In this sample, this clone turned up a few times. The V and J genes are TRBV7-9 and TRBJ1-2; D might be TRBD1 (6 bases). This CDR3 spans 13 amino acids. The germline V and J ends were trimmed by 5 bases and 6 bases, with 13 bases remaining between them. Germline V gene lookup returns CDR1 SEHNR and CDR2 FQNEAQ (reference sequence). The CDR3 sequence: CASSLTTGNGYTF. The CDR3 nucleotides are TGTGCCAGCAGCCTAACCACAGGGAATGGCTACACCTTC.

The chain uses TRBV3-1 (or the pseudogene TRBV3-2) and TRBJ2-7; no definite D call. In germline, CDR1 is LGHDT, CDR2 YNNKEL (reference sequence). Trimming took 1 base from V and 7 from J, leaving 5 bases between them. The CDR3 contains 11 residues. Here the CDR3 reads CASSQAKEQYF. DNA for the CDR3: TGTGCCAGCAGCCAAGCCAAAGAGCAGTACTTC.

The chain recombines TRBV5-4 with TRBJ2-7, with D perhaps TRBD1 (5 bases). Germline V CDR1 and CDR2: SGHNT, YYREEE (reference sequence). The CDR3 has 14 residues. The V gene lost 4 bases and the J gene lost 6 bases, with 17 bases spanning the gap. The CDR3 protein is CASSTRDFTSEQYF. The CDR3 DNA reads as TGTGCCAGCAGCACCAGGGATTTTACTTCCGAGCAGTACTTC.

The V and J genes are TRBV27 and TRBJ2-3; D is possibly TRBD2 (5 bases). CDR1 MNHEY and CDR2 SMNVEV come from the germline V gene (reference sequence). The CDR3 is 14 amino acids. V dropped 7 bases and J dropped 2 bases, with 13 bases sitting between them. The CDR3 DNA sequence: TGTGCCAGCACGTCTGGCGGGCCCACAGATACGCAGTATTTT. It specifies CASTSGGPTDTQYF.